This TCR beta chain derives from a study of T cells in Graves' hyperthyroidism and ophthalmopathy. This clonotype was seen at least ten times. The CDR3 spans 14 residues. Trimming removed 8 bases from V and 0 bases from J, with 12 bases in between. Germline V lookup: CDR1 MRHNA, CDR2 SNTAGT. The investigators amplified TCR beta CDR3 regions from RNA transcripts. Primed by the HTBI set, a first-round RT-PCR was run on the TCR CDR3. MiXCR was run by TCRdb on the multiplex PCR reads, yielding one entry per CDR3 protein. The data show fewer than 300,000 distinct CDR3 sequences, 20% to 25% seen once. This TCR came from a man aged 35 to 55 with Graves' hyperthyroidism that later progressed to Graves' ophthalmopathy. The sample consisted of blood. The chain employs TRBV6-4 and TRBJ2-3; TRBD2 is a possible D gene (6 bases). CDR3 region: CASSAGPSTDTQYF. The CDR3 DNA reads TGTGCCAGCTCCGCGGGACCAAGCACAGATACGCAGTATTTT.